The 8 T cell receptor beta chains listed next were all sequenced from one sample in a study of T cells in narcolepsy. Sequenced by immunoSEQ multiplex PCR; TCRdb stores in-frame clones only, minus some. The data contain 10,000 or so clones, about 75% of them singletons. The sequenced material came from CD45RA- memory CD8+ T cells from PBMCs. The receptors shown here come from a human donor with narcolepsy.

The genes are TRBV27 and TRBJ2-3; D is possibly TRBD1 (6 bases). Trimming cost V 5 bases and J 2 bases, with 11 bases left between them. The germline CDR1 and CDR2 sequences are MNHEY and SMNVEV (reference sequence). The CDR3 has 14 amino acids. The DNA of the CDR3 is TGTGCCAGCAGTCCGGACAGAAACACAGATACGCAGTATTTT. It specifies CASSPDRNTDTQYF.

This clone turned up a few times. The CDR3: CASSFAGSYEQYF. In DNA, the CDR3 is TGTGCCAGCAGCTTTGCGGGGAGCTACGAGCAGTACTTC. This sequence joins TRBV11-1 and TRBJ2-7, with D possibly TRBD2 on 6 matching bases. V lost 3 bases and J 3 bases, leaving 9 bases between the germline ends. The germline V gene encodes CDR1 SGHAT and CDR2 FQDESV (reference sequence). This CDR3 spans 13 amino acids.

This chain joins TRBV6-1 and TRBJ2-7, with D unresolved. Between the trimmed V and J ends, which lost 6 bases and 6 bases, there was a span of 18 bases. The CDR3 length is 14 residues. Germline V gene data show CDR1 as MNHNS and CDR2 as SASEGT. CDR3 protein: CASSVENSIGEQYF. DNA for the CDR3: TGTGCCAGCAGCGTCGAGAACTCTATCGGCGAGCAGTACTTC.

This CDR3 reads CASSQVRRATYGYTF. CDR3 coding DNA: TGCGCCAGCAGCCAAGTCCGCAGGGCCACGTATGGCTACACCTTC. V usage is TRBV4-1 and J usage is TRBJ1-2, with D possibly matching TRBD1 (5 bases). Germline assignment: CDR1 MGHRA and CDR2 YSYEKL. V was pared by 1 base and J by 5 bases, with 14 bases between. The CDR3 consists of 15 residues.

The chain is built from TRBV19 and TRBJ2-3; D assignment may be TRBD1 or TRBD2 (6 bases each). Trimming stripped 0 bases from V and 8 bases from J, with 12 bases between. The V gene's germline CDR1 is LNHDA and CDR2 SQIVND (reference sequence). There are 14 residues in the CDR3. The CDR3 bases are TGTGCCAGTAGTATAGATTGGGGGGCAGGTACGCAGTATTTT. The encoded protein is CASSIDWGAGTQYF.

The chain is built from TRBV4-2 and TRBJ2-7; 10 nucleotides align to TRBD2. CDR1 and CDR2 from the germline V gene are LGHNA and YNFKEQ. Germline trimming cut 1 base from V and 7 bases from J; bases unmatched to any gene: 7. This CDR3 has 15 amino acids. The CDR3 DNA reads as TGTGCCAGCAGCCAAGTTACTAGCGGGATTCAGGAGCAGTACTTC. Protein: CASSQVTSGIQEQYF.

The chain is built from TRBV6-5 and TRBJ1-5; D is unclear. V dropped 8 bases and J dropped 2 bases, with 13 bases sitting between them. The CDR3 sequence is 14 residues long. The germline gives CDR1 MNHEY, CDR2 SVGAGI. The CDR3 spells CASEIGVGNQPQHF. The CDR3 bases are TGTGCCAGCGAAATTGGTGTGGGCAATCAGCCCCAGCATTTT.

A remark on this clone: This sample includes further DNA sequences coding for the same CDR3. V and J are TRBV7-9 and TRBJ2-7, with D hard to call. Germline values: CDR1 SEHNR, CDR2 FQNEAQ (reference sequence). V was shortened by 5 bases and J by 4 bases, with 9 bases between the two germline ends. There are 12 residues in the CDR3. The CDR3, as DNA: TGTGCCAGCAGCCCCACTGGGTACGAGCAGTACTTC. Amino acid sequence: CASSPTGYEQYF.